What follows are 25 T cell receptor beta chains derived from one specimen sequenced in a study of shared clonotypes between healthy human individuals. Assay used: immunoSEQ multiplex PCR; TCRdb lists only in-frame clones, some missing. This table holds some 980,000 clones, around three quarters found once. Specimen: memory CD4+ T cells sorted from blood. Sample subset: CD45RA-negative fraction. The source is a man between 18 and 29 years old in good health.

The J gene is TRBJ2-5, the V gene TRBV11-3; TRBD1 aligns across 9 bases. CDR1 and CDR2 (germline): SGHNT, YENEEA. The CDR3 totals 14 residues. V lost 5 bases, J lost 2 bases, and 3 bases stayed unmatched. The CDR3 DNA sequence: TGTGCCAGCAGCGAGACAGGGGGGCAAGAGACCCAGTACTTC. This sequence encodes CASSETGGQETQYF.

The V and J genes are TRBV19 and TRBJ2-5; unclear D gene. The CDR3 is made up of 11 amino acids. Germline loops: CDR1 LNHDA, CDR2 SQIVND (reference sequence). Trimming took 4 bases from V and 9 from J, leaving 9 bases between them. The CDR3 DNA reads TGTGCCAGTAGTACCGGTATGGCCCAGTACTTC. This translates into CASSTGMAQYF.

The chain is built from TRBV29-1 and TRBJ2-7, with 13 nucleotides matching TRBD2. With V trimmed by 7 bases and J by 6 bases, 6 bases remained unmatched. This CDR3 region has 13 residues. Germline values: CDR1 SQVTM, CDR2 ANQGSEA. The CDR3 sequence is CSARLAGGFEQYF. The CDR3, as DNA: TGCAGCGCTCGACTAGCGGGGGGCTTCGAGCAGTACTTC.

The sample holds a few counts of this clone. In the same sample, other DNA sequences code for this CDR3. This chain uses TRBV10-2 with TRBJ2-7, with D possibly TRBD1 on 5 matching bases. The CDR3 sequence is 15 residues long. The germline V and J ends were trimmed by 3 bases and 4 bases, with 16 bases remaining between them. Germline CDR1 reads WSHSY; CDR2 reads SAAADI. The CDR3 bases are TGCGCCAGCAGTGAATCCCAGGGTCTATATTACGAGCAGTACTTC. It is translated as CASSESQGLYYEQYF.

V and J are TRBV21-1 and TRBJ2-3. TRBV21-1 is labeled a pseudogene. This CDR3 is 15 amino acids long. The CDR3 reads CASSKTQDVTDTQYF. CDR3 bases: TGTGCCAGCAGCAAAACCCAGGACGTCACAGATACGCAGTATTTT.

This clone was recorded once. V usage is TRBV11-2 and J usage is TRBJ2-2; no clear D gene. There are 14 residues in the CDR3. V was pared by 5 bases and J by 5 bases, with 12 bases between. The germline gives CDR1 SGHAT, CDR2 FQNNGV. For the CDR3, the DNA is TGTGCCAGCAGCCCCCTTCAACAGACCGGGGAGCTGTTTTTT. This sequence encodes CASSPLQQTGELFF.

This clone was counted between two and nine times. The rearrangement links TRBV7-9 to TRBJ2-1; D unresolved. The ends were cut back, 0 bases at V and 8 bases at J, with 2 bases in the middle. The CDR3 contains 11 residues. From germline, CDR1 is SEHNR and CDR2 FQNEAQ (reference sequence). DNA for the CDR3: TGTGCCAGCAGCTTAGCACATGAGCAGTTCTTC. It codes for CASSLAHEQFF.

The CDR3 region has the DNA TGCGCCAGCAGCAAGGGACAGGCCGACGAGCAGTACTTC. Protein sequence: CASSKGQADEQYF. This chain connects TRBV5-1 to TRBJ2-7; 8 bases match TRBD1. CDR3 length: 13 residues. With 4 bases clipped from V and 5 bases from J, the junction kept 5 bases outside the gene matches. Germline lookup yields CDR1 SGHRS and CDR2 YFSETQ.

The J gene is TRBJ1-2, the V gene TRBV4-2; a possible D gene is TRBD1 (5 bases). This CDR3 comprises 12 residues. CDR1 is LGHNA and CDR2 is YNFKEQ in the germline V gene. V gave up 4 bases and J gave up 8 bases, with 11 bases separating them. This CDR3 reads CASSREGLGYTF. CDR3 in DNA: TGTGCCAGCAGCCGGGAGGGGTTAGGCTACACCTTC.

This chain joins TRBV21-1 and TRBJ2-7; the D call TRBD2 from the table was never checked on the DNA. TRBV21-1 has pseudogene status. The CDR3 is 17 residues long. CDR3 sequence: CASSEGGRTSASYEQYF. DNA for the CDR3: TGTGCCAGCAGCGAGGGAGGTAGGACTAGCGCATCCTACGAGCAGTACTTC.

The chain employs TRBV4-1 and TRBJ1-6, with a weak D call TRBD1 (5 bases). CDR3 length equals 17 residues. Trimming left V 1 base short and J 2 bases short, with 12 bases between. Germline V gives CDR1 MGHRA, CDR2 YSYEKL. Here the CDR3 reads CASSQGGRTTYNSPLHF. The CDR3 bases are TGCGCCAGCAGCCAAGGGGGGAGGACCACCTATAATTCACCCCTCCACTTT.

The rearrangement joins TRBV9 to TRBJ1-1; TRBD1 aligns across 7 bases. With 3 bases clipped from V and 6 bases from J, the junction kept 8 bases outside the gene matches. CDR1 is SGDLS, CDR2 YYNGEE, per germline. The CDR3 length is 14 residues. This CDR3 is CASSGKTGIAEAFF. DNA for the CDR3: TGTGCCAGCAGCGGAAAGACAGGGATCGCTGAAGCTTTCTTT.

This rearrangement joins TRBV7-2 to TRBJ2-1; TRBD2 matches 7 bases. This CDR3 has 16 amino acids. The germline V gene encodes CDR1 SGHTA and CDR2 FQGNSA. V lost 4 bases and J lost 4; bases outside the gene matches: 10. The DNA for the CDR3 is TGTGCCAGCAGCTCCCAGGCTAGCGGTAAATACAATGAGCAGTTCTTC. Amino acids: CASSSQASGKYNEQFF.

V gene TRBV5-4 combines with J gene TRBJ2-7; 13 nucleotides match TRBD2. The ends lost 4 bases at V and 5 bases at J; junction bases unmatched: 9. This CDR3 spans 16 amino acids. CDR1 and CDR2 (germline): SGHNT, YYREEE (reference sequence). Here the CDR3 DNA reads TGTGCCAGCAGCACGGGACTAGCGGGGAGTAACGACGAGCAGTACTTC. This translates into CASSTGLAGSNDEQYF.

CDR3 residues: CASSEKGALNTEAFF. In DNA form, the CDR3 reads TGTGCCAGCAGTGAAAAAGGGGCCCTGAACACTGAAGCTTTCTTT. The chain is built from TRBV6-1 and TRBJ1-1; D is perhaps TRBD1 (5 bases). This CDR3 contains 15 residues. Germline lookup yields CDR1 MNHNS and CDR2 SASEGT. V was clipped by 2 bases and J by 0 bases, with 10 bases between them.

The V call is TRBV7-9, the J call TRBJ2-2; 8 bases align to TRBD2. V lost 4 bases and J lost 10; bases outside the gene matches: 5. The CDR3 is 13 amino acids. Per germline, CDR1 SEHNR and CDR2 FQNEAQ (reference sequence). The CDR3 DNA reads TGTGCCAGCAGCTCGATTGGACTAGCGGAGCTGTTTTTT. Translated, it gives CASSSIGLAELFF.

J is TRBJ2-1 and V is TRBV18; a weak D match, TRBD2 (6 bases). The CDR3 has 14 residues. Germline lookup yields CDR1 KGHSH and CDR2 LQKENI. Trimming took off 2 bases at V and 7 bases at J, with 12 bases between the two ends. CDR3 protein: CASSPIAEGNEQFF. CDR3 in DNA: TGTGCCAGCTCACCAATAGCGGAGGGAAATGAGCAGTTCTTC.

The rearrangement uses TRBV5-1 and TRBJ2-7, with 9 bases identical to TRBD1. J lost 6 bases, V lost 5 bases, and 3 bases had no gene match. This CDR3 region has 12 residues. Germline V gene sequence: CDR1 SGHRS, CDR2 YFSETQ. The CDR3 loop reads CASRGTGPEQYF. The CDR3 nucleotides read TGCGCCAGCAGGGGGACAGGGCCCGAGCAGTACTTC.

With regard to this clone: The sample contains more than one DNA sequence encoding this CDR3. This chain connects TRBV5-1 to TRBJ2-3; D call uncertain. This CDR3 is 13 amino acids long. Trimming took 0 bases from V and 4 from J, leaving 6 bases between them. The germline V gene has CDR1 SGHRS and CDR2 YFSETQ. CDR3 sequence: CASSLGLSDTQYF. CDR3 sequence (DNA): TGCGCCAGCAGCTTGGGACTTTCAGATACGCAGTATTTT.

A few counts support this clone. The V call is TRBV11-2, the J call TRBJ1-4; TRBD1 matches 7 bases. Germline CDR1 SGHAT, CDR2 FQNNGV. The CDR3 is 14 amino acids. The trim removed 5 bases at V and 2 bases at J, leaving 2 bases unmatched. The CDR3 reads CASSTTGTNEKLFF. The CDR3 bases are TGTGCCAGCAGCACGACAGGGACTAATGAAAAACTGTTTTTT.

This clone was seen a handful of times. The chain couples TRBV30 to TRBJ1-4; D is uncertain. V was clipped by 3 bases and J by 9 bases, with 20 bases between them. CDR3 length: 15 residues. Germline values: CDR1 GTSNPN, CDR2 SVGIG (reference sequence). Written as DNA, the CDR3 is TGTGCCTGGAGCCCCACCCGGGGAGGAATTAAAAAACTGTTTTTT. Translation gives CAWSPTRGGIKKLFF.

The CDR3 region is CASSLGTGGGYEQYF. The CDR3 nucleotides are TGTGCCAGCAGCTTAGGAACAGGGGGCGGGTACGAGCAGTACTTC. V gene TRBV7-9 combines with J gene TRBJ2-7; the match to TRBD1 covers 9 bases. The CDR3 sequence is 15 residues long. CDR1 and CDR2 (germline): SEHNR, FQNEAQ (reference sequence). Trimming took 1 base from V and 4 from J; bases not matched to a gene: 5.

This clone was counted many times. The chain uses TRBV5-1 and TRBJ2-2, with 7 bases fitting TRBD2. This CDR3 spans 14 amino acids. The junction had 8 bases not matched to a gene; V was cut back by 5 bases and J by 7 bases. Looked up from germline, CDR1 is SGHRS and CDR2 is YFSETQ. The CDR3 bases are TGCGCCAGCAGATGGGCGGGAGCGATCGGGGAGCTGTTTTTT. It yields the protein CASRWAGAIGELFF.

Of note for this clone: A read error is possible here, since a much larger clone lies one base away. The rearrangement links TRBV28 to TRBJ2-6; no clear D. Germline CDR1 MDHEN, CDR2 SYDVKM. This CDR3 region has 14 residues. This CDR3 reads CASCLLSGANVLTF. CDR3 sequence (DNA): TGTGCCAGCTGTTTGCTCTCTGGGGCCAACGTCCTGACTTTC.

The chain uses TRBV7-8 and TRBJ2-7; D is unresolved. The germline V and J ends were trimmed by 4 bases and 3 bases, with 16 bases remaining between them. Germline V lookup: CDR1 SGHVS, CDR2 FQNEAQ. This CDR3 has 15 residues. As DNA, the CDR3 is TGTGCCAGCAGCTCCGGCCCCCGGCTGGGCTACGAGCAGTACTTC. Translating it yields CASSSGPRLGYEQYF.